A few counts support the clone carrying this T cell receptor beta chain. The antigen is unknown. Within the sample, other DNA sequences also encode this same CDR3. This sample stems from a study of OX40 agonist ivuxolimab in advanced cancers. Study information: A mean age of roughly 62 years, range about 20 to 79, was recorded, and over 65% were male. Findings and caveats of the study: Some patients without response likewise showed low normalized clonal expansion. With doses of 0.1 to 3.0 mg/kg, CD4+ and CD8+ blood T cells had undergone clonal expansion by week 6.

CDR3 length: 13 residues. Trimming removed 5 bases from V and 2 bases from J; junction bases left unmatched: 2. From germline, CDR1 is SGHDN and CDR2 FVKESK. Blood sampling was done at baseline, cycle 4 day 1, and cycle 7 day 1. Data came from immunoSEQ multiplex PCR; TCRdb stores just in-frame clones and leaves some out. In the table there are fewer than 20,000 clones, approximately 86% of which are singletons. The rearrangement joins TRBV14 to TRBJ2-5, with 7 bases lining up with TRBD1. The TCR was taken from an adult with an advanced solid tumor such as melanoma, head and neck, liver or kidney cancer. This sample comprised CD4+ or CD8+ T cells sorted from blood, obtained in a trial of the OX40 agonist ivuxolimab. CDR3 bases: TGTGCCAGCAGCAGGGGACAGCAAGAGACCCAGTACTTC. It is translated as CASSRGQQETQYF.